A selection of T cell receptor beta chains follows, all from one sample in a study of CD8 T cells in Susac syndrome. One entry per CDR3 protein results from TCRdb running MiXCR on the immunoSEQ multiplex PCR reads. This sample has 92,000 or so distinct CDR3 sequences, with around 96% found just once. The specimen sequenced was CD8+ T cells from PBMCs. Receptors originate from a human donor with Susac syndrome. The CDR3 runs from the conserved cysteine through the conserved F or W. The order of the fields is V gene, J gene, clone size, D gene, CDR3 DNA, CDR3 protein. A D gene is named only where the DNA matches it firmly. The listing skips clone size in some rows; elsewhere it reads once, few, many or a size class.

V: TRBV5-1
J: TRBJ2-3
size: NA
D: NA
DNA: TGCGCCAGCAGCTTGGTCGGGAGTCCTTCTAGCACAGATACGCAGTATTTT
CDR3: CASSLVGSPSSTDTQYF

V: TRBV27
J: TRBJ1-5
size: NA
D: NA
DNA: TGTGCCAGCGGGTGGGTCGTTCATCAGCCCCAGCATTTT
CDR3: CASGWVVHQPQHF

V: TRBV3-1
J: TRBJ1-1
size: NA
D: NA
DNA: TGTGCCAGCAGCCCAGCCCTACGGGGTCTCACTGAAGCTTTCTTT
CDR3: CASSPALRGLTEAFF

V: TRBV5-6
J: TRBJ1-2
size: NA
D: NA
DNA: TGTGCCAGCAGCTTGGTCAGGGATTATAACTATGGCTACACCTTC
CDR3: CASSLVRDYNYGYTF

V: TRBV20-1
J: TRBJ2-1
size: once
D: TRBD2
DNA: TGCAGTGCTAGGCGGACTAGCGGGGGCAGGAATGAGCAGTTCTTC
CDR3: CSARRTSGGRNEQFF

V: TRBV5-1
J: TRBJ2-5
size: NA
D: NA
DNA: TGCGCCAGCAGCTTGGCGTTCGGGTCGGACAAGTTGGAGACCCAGTACTTC
CDR3: CASSLAFGSDKLETQYF

V: TRBV12-3/TRBV12-4
J: TRBJ2-7
size: NA
D: TRBD2
DNA: TGTGCCAGCACCTTCCGGGGGGATTCCTACGAGCAGTACTTC
CDR3: CASTFRGDSYEQYF

V: TRBV5-1
J: TRBJ2-1
size: NA
D: TRBD2
DNA: TGCGCCAGCACCCCGGGACTAGCGGGGGTCTATGAGCAGTTCTTC
CDR3: CASTPGLAGVYEQFF

V: TRBV7-2
J: TRBJ1-6
size: NA
D: TRBD1
DNA: TGTGCCACTCCATCCCAGGGGGCCAATTCACCCCTCCACTTT
CDR3: CATPSQGANSPLHF

V: TRBV5-1
J: TRBJ1-1
size: once
D: NA
DNA: TGCGCCAGCAGCCTCACCCCCCGGGGCTGGAACACTGAAGCTTTCTTT
CDR3: CASSLTPRGWNTEAFF

V: TRBV12-5
J: TRBJ2-1
size: NA
D: NA
DNA: TGTGCTAGTGGTTTGGACCTCGGGGATGAGCAGTTCTTC
CDR3: CASGLDLGDEQFF

V: TRBV5-4
J: TRBJ1-5
size: NA
D: NA
DNA: TGTGCCAGCAGCCCGGAACCGGTTCAGCCCCAGCATTTT
CDR3: CASSPEPVQPQHF

V: TRBV4-3
J: TRBJ2-6
size: NA
D: NA
DNA: TGCGCCAGCAGCCACCTGGGGGGGGCCAACGTCCTGACTTTC
CDR3: CASSHLGGANVLTF

V: TRBV20-1
J: TRBJ2-3
size: NA
D: NA
DNA: TGCAGTGCTAGGAGGGGGGAAGATACGCAGTATTTT
CDR3: CSARRGEDTQYF

V: TRBV29-1
J: TRBJ1-2
size: NA
D: TRBD1
DNA: TGCAGCGTTGAAGTATGGGGACAGGGATCCTATGGCTACACCTTC
CDR3: CSVEVWGQGSYGYTF

V: TRBV20-1
J: TRBJ1-1
size: NA
D: TRBD1
DNA: TGCAGTGCTTCCGGGACAGAGGGCACTGAAGCTTTCTTT
CDR3: CSASGTEGTEAFF

V: TRBV7-9
J: TRBJ2-5
size: NA
D: NA
DNA: TGTGCCAGCAGCCCCGAGGGTACGGGTGGAACCCAGTACTTC
CDR3: CASSPEGTGGTQYF

V: TRBV28
J: TRBJ2-7
size: NA
D: NA
DNA: TGTGCCAGCAGCATAAGATACGAGCAGTACTTC
CDR3: CASSIRYEQYF

V: TRBV27
J: TRBJ2-1
size: NA
D: NA
DNA: TGTGCCAGCAGTGTACAGTTTCATGGGGATGAGCAGTTCTTC
CDR3: CASSVQFHGDEQFF

V: TRBV30
J: TRBJ1-2
size: NA
D: NA
DNA: TGTGCCTGGGGACAGATCTATGGCTACACCTTC
CDR3: CAWGQIYGYTF

V: TRBV24-1
J: TRBJ2-3
size: NA
D: NA
DNA: TGTGCCACCAGTGATGACGTAGATACGCAGTATTTT
CDR3: CATSDDVDTQYF

V: TRBV12-5
J: TRBJ2-3
size: NA
D: NA
DNA: TGTGCTAGTGTGGGAGGACAGAGCACAGATACGCAGTATTTT
CDR3: CASVGGQSTDTQYF

V: TRBV2
J: TRBJ2-1
size: NA
D: TRBD2
DNA: TGTGCCAGCAGTCAGACTAGCGGGGCCCCGAGTAATGAGCAGTTCTTC
CDR3: CASSQTSGAPSNEQFF

V: TRBV12-3/TRBV12-4
J: TRBJ1-5
size: NA
D: NA
DNA: TGTGCCAGCACCCTGGAGGGGGGAGGCAATCAGCCCCAGCATTTT
CDR3: CASTLEGGGNQPQHF

V: TRBV23-1
J: TRBJ1-2
size: NA
D: TRBD1
DNA: TGCGCCAGCAGTCAATCGTCGTGCAGGGGGCTCCCCCTCTACACCTTC
CDR3: CASSQSSCRGLPLYTF

V: TRBV7-2
J: TRBJ2-3
size: once
D: NA
DNA: TGTGCCAGCAGCTTAGCGGACCTGGTCGCAGATACGCAGTATTTT
CDR3: CASSLADLVADTQYF

V: TRBV12-3/TRBV12-4
J: TRBJ2-3
size: NA
D: NA
DNA: TGTGCCAGCGCTCCCACTCGGGGCCCCACAGATACGCAGTATTTT
CDR3: CASAPTRGPTDTQYF

V: TRBV29-1
J: TRBJ2-3
size: NA
D: NA
DNA: TGCAGCGTCCACAGGGGAGGGAGCACAGATACGCAGTATTTT
CDR3: CSVHRGGSTDTQYF

V: TRBV30
J: TRBJ1-2
size: NA
D: NA
DNA: TGTGCCTGGAGGCCCCGGGGGCGTGGGCACTATGGCTACACCTTC
CDR3: CAWRPRGRGHYGYTF

V: TRBV11-3
J: TRBJ2-7
size: NA
D: NA
DNA: TGTGCCAGCAGCTTCGACGGGGAGAGCTCCTACGAGCAGTACTTC
CDR3: CASSFDGESSYEQYF

V: TRBV24-1
J: TRBJ2-5
size: NA
D: NA
DNA: TGTGCCACCAGTGATTCGGGTACACAGGGAGGGGGCCAAGAGACCCAGTACTTC
CDR3: CATSDSGTQGGGQETQYF

V: TRBV5-1
J: TRBJ2-7
size: NA
D: TRBD2
DNA: TGCGCCAGCAGTTCCCCGAGACACGGGGGGGCCTCCTACGAGCAGTACTTC
CDR3: CASSSPRHGGASYEQYF

V: TRBV4-2
J: TRBJ2-6
size: NA
D: TRBD1
DNA: TGTGCCAGCAGCACCCGGGACAGGGCCTCCTCTGGGGCCAACGTCCTGACTTTC
CDR3: CASSTRDRASSGANVLTF

V: TRBV2
J: TRBJ1-1
size: NA
D: TRBD1
DNA: TGTGCCAGCCGGACAGGGGGAAACACTGAAGCTTTCTTT
CDR3: CASRTGGNTEAFF

V: TRBV20-1
J: TRBJ1-1
size: NA
D: NA
DNA: TGCAGTGCTAGGAACGAACCTGAAGCTTTCTTT
CDR3: CSARNEPEAFF

V: TRBV24-1
J: TRBJ1-1
size: NA
D: NA
DNA: TGTGCCACCGCCCCGGGGGGCCGCGGCACTGAAGCTTTCTTT
CDR3: CATAPGGRGTEAFF

V: TRBV20-1
J: TRBJ1-1
size: NA
D: NA
DNA: TGCAGCCTCAAAAGGGGGGAGGGTGGCACTGAAGCTTTCTTT
CDR3: CSLKRGEGGTEAFF

V: TRBV6-1
J: TRBJ2-4
size: NA
D: TRBD2
DNA: TGTGCCACCTCCGGGGGCGGGGGGCCAGGGGACATTCAGTACTTC
CDR3: CATSGGGGPGDIQYF

V: TRBV5-1
J: TRBJ2-6
size: NA
D: NA
DNA: TGCGCCAGCTCCGCTAGGACCTCTGGGGCCAACGTCCTGACTTTC
CDR3: CASSARTSGANVLTF

V: TRBV30
J: TRBJ2-5
size: NA
D: NA
DNA: TGTGCCTGGAGTCCCCTAGGAGAGACCCAGTACTTC
CDR3: CAWSPLGETQYF

V: TRBV19
J: TRBJ2-1
size: NA
D: TRBD1
DNA: TGTGCCAGTAGTATGGGGACAGGGGGCCCCATGCGAGAGTTCTTC
CDR3: CASSMGTGGPMREFF